The 16 T cell receptor beta chains below all came from one sample that was sequenced in a study of shared clonotypes between healthy human individuals. Clones were read by immunoSEQ multiplex PCR, and TCRdb kept only the in-frame ones, dropping some. Here the sample spans 2 million to 2.5 million clones, over 85% being singletons. The sample was naive CD4+ T cells from PBMCs. Described subset: CD45RA+ positively selected. The receptors were sampled from a young man in good health. Some clones in this sample may be carry-over from other donors' samples.

The V call is TRBV7-3, the J call TRBJ1-3; 7 bases fit TRBD1. CDR1 SGHTA and CDR2 FQGTGA come from the germline V gene. This CDR3 comprises 13 residues. V dropped 5 bases and J dropped 4; count of bases not matched to a gene: 2. CDR3 coding DNA: TGTGCCAGCAGCACAGGGGTCGGAAACACCATATATTTT. This encodes CASSTGVGNTIYF. Looking up the rest from reference TRBV7-3 and TRBJ1-3 gives the full variable domain: GAGVSQTPSNKVTEKGKYVELRCDPISGHTALYWYRQSLGQGPEFLIYFQGTGAADDSGLPNDRFFAVRPEGSVSTLKIQRTERGDSAVYLCASSTGVGNTIYFGEGSWLTVV.

CDR3 DNA sequence: TGCGCCAGCAGCTTGGACCCGGAACCCTCCTACAATGAGCAGTTCTTC. It encodes CASSLDPEPSYNEQFF. This chain joins TRBV5-1 and TRBJ2-1; D gene unclear. Germline loops: CDR1 SGHRS, CDR2 YFSETQ. This CDR3 has 16 residues. Trimming removed 0 bases at V and 0 bases at J, with 10 bases between.

The chain carries TRBV7-3 and TRBJ2-5, with D tentatively TRBD1 or TRBD2 (6 bases each). Germline CDR1 and CDR2: SGHTA and FQGTGA. V lost 0 bases and J 4 bases, leaving 9 bases between the germline ends. This CDR3 contains 14 residues. The CDR3 DNA sequence: TGTGCCAGCAGCTTAACGGGGGGCGTAGAGACCCAGTACTTC. It yields the protein CASSLTGGVETQYF.

The CDR3: CASSKDPVAGRMETQYF. The DNA of the CDR3 is TGTGCCAGCAGCAAAGACCCTGTAGCGGGAAGGATGGAGACCCAGTACTTC. The genes are TRBV7-8 and TRBJ2-5; 8 positions agree with TRBD2. V shed 5 bases, J shed 5 bases, and the junction held 16 bases outside the gene matches. CDR1 and CDR2 from the germline V gene are SGHVS and FQNEAQ. CDR3 size: 17 residues.

The chain links TRBV12-5 to TRBJ2-1, with D possibly called TRBD1 or TRBD2 (5 bases each). Germline assignment: CDR1 LGHNT and CDR2 FRNRAP. The CDR3 has 16 amino acids. Between the trimmed V and J ends, which lost 0 bases and 9 bases, there was a span of 18 bases. The CDR3 reads CASGLVLNRDAGEQFF. The DNA of the CDR3 is TGTGCTAGTGGTTTGGTACTCAATAGGGACGCGGGTGAGCAGTTCTTC.

The J gene is TRBJ2-5, the V gene TRBV30; D ambiguous. Trimming took 0 bases from V and 5 from J, leaving 13 bases between them. The CDR3 totals 14 residues. Germline lookup yields CDR1 GTSNPN and CDR2 SVGIG (reference sequence). The CDR3 region has the DNA TGTGCCTGGAGTGTATCCCCCATCGGGGAGACCCAGTACTTC. It codes for CAWSVSPIGETQYF.

This chain uses TRBV7-9 with TRBJ2-1; a weak D match, TRBD2 (6 bases). Between the trimmed V and J ends, which lost 1 base and 7 bases, there was a span of 17 bases. CDR3 length equals 16 residues. Per the germline V gene, CDR1 is SEHNR and CDR2 is FQNEAQ (reference sequence). CDR3 coding DNA: TGTGCCAGCAGCTTAGGGTCGGCGGGACTGGGGAATGAGCAGTTCTTC. Its translation: CASSLGSAGLGNEQFF. Complete variable domain (other parts from reference TRBV7-9 and TRBJ2-1): DTGVSQNPRHKITKRGQNVTFRCDPISEHNRLYWYRQTLGQGPEFLTYFQNEAQLEKSRLLSDRFSAERPKGSFSTLEIQRTEQGDSAMYLCASSLGSAGLGNEQFFGPGTRLTVL.

The chain is built from TRBV5-6 and TRBJ2-7; 7 bases line up with TRBD1. This CDR3 has 14 residues. In germline, CDR1 is SGHDT, CDR2 YYEEEE. V shed 4 bases and J 2 bases; nucleotides not matched to a gene: 6. CDR3 in DNA: TGTGCCAGCAGCACGGGACAGTCCCCCTACGAGCAGTACTTC. It encodes CASSTGQSPYEQYF.

CDR3 protein: CASTKGTYYEQYF. For the CDR3, the DNA is TGTGCCAGCACCAAAGGGACTTACTACGAGCAGTACTTC. This rearrangement joins TRBV25-1 to TRBJ2-7, with D tentatively TRBD2 (6 bases). V was pared by 7 bases and J by 3 bases, with 13 bases between. The CDR3 loop spans 13 amino acids. Germline lookup yields CDR1 MGHDK and CDR2 SYGVNS.

The chain combines TRBV5-1 with TRBJ2-1; the match to TRBD2 covers 9 bases. The CDR3 consists of 16 residues. J was trimmed by 3 bases and V by 3 bases; bases with no gene match: 7. Germline CDR1 and CDR2: SGHRS and YFSETQ. This CDR3 is CASSSRLAENYNEQFF. In DNA form, the CDR3 reads TGCGCCAGCAGCTCCCGACTAGCGGAAAACTACAATGAGCAGTTCTTC.

V and J are TRBV20-1 and TRBJ1-1; D gene unclear. This CDR3 spans 11 amino acids. Trimming cost V 7 bases and J 6 bases, with 12 bases left between them. CDR1 and CDR2 (germline): DFQATT, SNEGSKA (reference sequence). CDR3 protein: CSVTAVAEAFF. The CDR3 DNA reads as TGCAGTGTTACGGCGGTGGCTGAAGCTTTCTTT.

V and J are TRBV10-2 and TRBJ2-1; maybe TRBD1 (5 bases). CDR1 is WSHSY and CDR2 is SAAADI in the germline V gene. V lost 2 bases and J lost 9, with 11 bases in between. The CDR3 consists of 13 residues. The CDR3 coding sequence is TGCGCCAGCAGTGAGGCGCCGACAGTTGAGCAGTTCTTC. Amino acid sequence: CASSEAPTVEQFF.

The V call is TRBV4-3, the J call TRBJ2-7; 10 bases are shared with TRBD1. J was trimmed by 3 bases and V by 3 bases; bases with no gene match: 5. The CDR3 has 15 amino acids. Germline CDR1 LGHNA, CDR2 YSLEER. CDR3 loop: CASSQAWTGGYEQYF. DNA for the CDR3: TGCGCCAGCAGCCAGGCTTGGACAGGGGGCTACGAGCAGTACTTC.

The chain joins TRBV18 to TRBJ1-3; D gene ambiguous. CDR1 and CDR2 from the germline V gene are KGHSH and LQKENI. V was pared by 6 bases and J by 0 bases, with 15 bases between. The CDR3 extends over 16 amino acids. As DNA, the CDR3 is TGTGCCAGCTCGACCAGCACAGCTCCCTCTGGAAACACCATATATTTT. It translates to CASSTSTAPSGNTIYF.

The chain links TRBV5-1 to TRBJ2-3; no definite D call. The V end was cut by 4 bases, the J end by 5 bases, with 11 bases between. CDR3 length: 13 residues. Looked up from germline, CDR1 is SGHRS and CDR2 is YFSETQ. The CDR3 region is CASSDPRGDTQYF. CDR3 bases: TGCGCCAGCAGCGATCCTAGAGGAGATACGCAGTATTTT.

The V call is TRBV19, the J call TRBJ2-7; D call uncertain. The germline V gene encodes CDR1 LNHDA and CDR2 SQIVND (reference sequence). Trimming shortened V by 3 bases and J by 2 bases, and 14 bases separated the two germline ends. This CDR3 has 15 residues. The CDR3 DNA reads TGTGCCAGTAGTATCCGACACCTGACCGCCTACGAGCAGTACTTC. Protein sequence: CASSIRHLTAYEQYF.